Listed below are T cell receptor beta chains from one sample, sequenced in a study of T-cell memory formation after mild COVID-19. TCRdb reprocessed the 5' RACE reads with MiXCR, giving one entry per CDR3 protein. The data hold 450,000 or so distinct CDR3 sequences, with about 23% observed a single time. Sequences were obtained from PBMCs or a T cell subset sorted from them (not recorded which). All receptors derive from an adult woman who had mild COVID-19 (a few samples of this study predate the infection). Cell type and time point are not known. CDR3s include the opening cysteine and the closing phenylalanine or tryptophan. D genes are given only for firm matches. Rows may omit the clone size; those that give it use once, few, many or a size class.

few	TRBV29-1	.	TRBJ1-2	13	CSVEDQLNYGYTF
.	TRBV12-3/TRBV12-4	.	TRBJ2-7	17	CASSNRRAEGNIYEQYF
.	TRBV29-1	.	TRBJ2-7	14	CSARAGQSSYEQYF
.	TRBV28	TRBD1	TRBJ1-1	13	CASRSGGRTEAFF
.	TRBV2	TRBD2	TRBJ2-2	14	CASSELAEGGELFF
few	TRBV11-2	.	TRBJ1-1	15	CASSWTSGTHTEAFF
.	TRBV11-2	TRBD1	TRBJ2-7	19	CASSSVPGQGLADFYEQYF
few	TRBV20-1	.	TRBJ1-6	15	CSPYLWAGANSPLHF
.	TRBV10-1	.	TRBJ2-3	17	CASSEAGTRGSTDTQYF
.	TRBV12-3/TRBV12-4	.	TRBJ2-3	15	CASSRDISSTDTQYF
.	TRBV29-1	TRBD2	TRBJ2-7	12	CSVSSGSYEQYF
many	TRBV12-3/TRBV12-4	TRBD1	TRBJ2-3	16	CASSDRTGRGPDTQYF
.	TRBV5-4	TRBD2	TRBJ2-1	16	CASSGGREGRYNEQFF
few	TRBV19	.	TRBJ1-5	13	CASSPLDSGPQHF
.	TRBV29-1	TRBD1	TRBJ1-2	18	CSVEDTRLGRGRFNGYTF
.	TRBV29-1	.	TRBJ2-5	12	CSVEKSGETQYF
.	TRBV6-1	.	TRBJ1-2	15	CASSDGSQANYGYTF
few	TRBV6-1	.	TRBJ1-2	15	CASSDPGDRFYGYTF
.	TRBV4-2	.	TRBJ2-1	15	CASSQDLPTYNEQFF
.	TRBV5-1	.	TRBJ2-3	17	CASSQPGGGISTDTQYF
.	TRBV12-3/TRBV12-4	.	TRBJ2-7	14	CASSSQEVNIEQYF
few	TRBV5-6	.	TRBJ2-1	17	CASSSPLGLGTADEQFF
.	TRBV20-1	.	TRBJ1-2	14	CSARAREVRYGYTF
few	TRBV27	.	TRBJ2-7	15	CASSYGGSSSYEQYF
.	TRBV12-3/TRBV12-4	.	TRBJ2-1	15	CASSLFGAVNNEQFF
few	TRBV25-1	.	TRBJ2-5	13	CASAKGGAETQYF
.	TRBV7-8	.	TRBJ2-5	17	CASSLASFSGSRGTQYF
once	TRBV6-1	.	TRBJ2-1	14	CASSDEDYAGTQFF
few	TRBV18	TRBD1	TRBJ2-3	15	CASSSDRASTDTQYF
few	TRBV12-3/TRBV12-4	.	TRBJ2-3	16	CASSRQMRGPTDTQYF
few	TRBV20-1	.	TRBJ2-1	17	CSARVRAPTRTYNEQFF
.	TRBV13	.	TRBJ2-7	12	CASSPGTHEQYF
.	TRBV2	TRBD1	TRBJ1-5	14	CASRGGTGAWTQHF
few	TRBV11-3	.	TRBJ1-2	13	CASSLPGGYGYTF
few	TRBV5-1	TRBD1	TRBJ2-3	16	CASSFDRVGAPDTQYF
.	TRBV12-3/TRBV12-4	.	TRBJ1-2	13	CASSPGRFYGYTF
.	TRBV12-3/TRBV12-4	.	TRBJ2-3	16	CASSPQTGTSTDTQYF
.	TRBV7-3	.	TRBJ2-3	13	CASSTQRADTQYF
few	TRBV4-3	.	TRBJ2-5	14	CASSLSWARETQYF
.	TRBV7-2	.	TRBJ1-2	15	CASSSVGGSRYGYTF